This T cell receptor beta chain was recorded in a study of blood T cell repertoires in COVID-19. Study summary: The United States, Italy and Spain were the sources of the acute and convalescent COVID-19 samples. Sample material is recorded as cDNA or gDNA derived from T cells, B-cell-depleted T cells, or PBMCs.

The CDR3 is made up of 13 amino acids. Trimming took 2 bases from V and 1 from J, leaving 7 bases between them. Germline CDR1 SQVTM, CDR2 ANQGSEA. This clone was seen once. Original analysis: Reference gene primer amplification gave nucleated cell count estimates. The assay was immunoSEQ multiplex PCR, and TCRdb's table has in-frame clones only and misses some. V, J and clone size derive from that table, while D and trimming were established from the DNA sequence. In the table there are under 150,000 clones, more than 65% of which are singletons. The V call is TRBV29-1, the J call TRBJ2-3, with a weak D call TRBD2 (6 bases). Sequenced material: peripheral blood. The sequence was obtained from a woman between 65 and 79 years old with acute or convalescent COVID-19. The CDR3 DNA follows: TGCAGCGTTGAATCTAGCGGCACAGATACGCAGTATTTT. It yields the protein CSVESSGTDTQYF.